The rows below give T cell receptor beta chains drawn from one sample of a study of immune characterization of retroperitoneal liposarcoma. TCRdb re-called the PCR reads through MiXCR, storing one row per CDR3 protein. This sample has 7,000 or so distinct CDR3 sequences; roughly 29% occur once, and the top ten carry around a quarter. Sequencing was carried out using tumor tissue. All receptors derive from a female donor with retroperitoneal liposarcoma. The CDR3 runs from the conserved cysteine through the conserved F or W. D genes are given only for firm matches. Some rows mark clone size as missing; the rest say once, few, many or name a class of expanded clone.

J: TRBJ2-3
D: TRBD2
length: 16
V: TRBV5-4
size: many
CDR3: CASSPLAGTSTDTQYF
DNA: TGTGCCAGCAGCCCGCTAGCGGGAACAAGCACAGATACGCAGTATTTT

J: TRBJ2-1
D: -
length: 15
V: TRBV5-1
size: -
CDR3: CASSPGPVSYNEQFF
DNA: TGCGCCAGCAGCCCGGGGCCTGTGTCCTACAATGAGCAGTTCTTC

J: TRBJ2-1
D: TRBD2
length: 14
V: TRBV12-3/TRBV12-4
size: large
CDR3: CASSLGLAGDEQFF
DNA: TGTGCCAGCAGTTTAGGACTAGCGGGAGATGAGCAGTTCTTC

J: TRBJ2-7
D: -
length: 13
V: TRBV18
size: many
CDR3: CASSPGDLGEQYF
DNA: TGTGCCAGCTCACCGGGGGATCTGGGCGAGCAGTACTTC

J: TRBJ2-1
D: -
length: 14
V: TRBV7-2
size: -
CDR3: CASSSTTHQETQFF
DNA: TGTGCCAGCAGCTCGACTACACACCAAGAGACCCAGTTCTTC

J: TRBJ2-1
D: TRBD2
length: 14
V: TRBV15
size: -
CDR3: CATSQAGGKREQFF
DNA: TGTGCCACCTCGCAGGCGGGAGGGAAGCGCGAGCAGTTCTTC

J: TRBJ2-1
D: TRBD2
length: 17
V: TRBV9
size: -
CDR3: CASGSRLAGDYTTEQFF
DNA: TGTGCCAGCGGGAGTCGATTAGCGGGAGACTACACCACTGAGCAGTTCTTC

J: TRBJ1-2
D: -
length: 14
V: TRBV11-3
size: many
CDR3: CASSSRTGIYGYTF
DNA: TGTGCCAGCAGCTCCCGAACAGGGATTTATGGCTACACCTTC

J: TRBJ2-1
D: TRBD1
length: 13
V: TRBV3-1
size: -
CDR3: CASSQLDRGEQFF
DNA: TGTGCCAGCAGCCAACTCGACAGGGGTGAGCAGTTCTTC

J: TRBJ2-3
D: TRBD2
length: 15
V: TRBV11-3
size: few
CDR3: CASSGAGGGTDTQYF
DNA: TGTGCCAGCAGCGGAGCGGGAGGCGGGACAGATACGCAGTATTTT

J: TRBJ2-4
D: -
length: 13
V: TRBV10-3
size: medium-sized
CDR3: CAISFAGGNIQYF
DNA: TGTGCCATCAGTTTTGCAGGCGGGAACATTCAGTACTTC

J: TRBJ2-2
D: -
length: 14
V: TRBV6-1
size: once
CDR3: CASRRDPDTGELFF
DNA: TGTGCCAGCAGGCGGGACCCAGACACCGGGGAGCTGTTTTTT

J: TRBJ1-2
D: TRBD1
length: 13
V: TRBV7-9
size: many
CDR3: CASSLAGGNGYTF
DNA: TGTGCCAGCAGCTTAGCAGGGGGCAATGGCTACACCTTC

J: TRBJ2-3
D: TRBD1
length: 15
V: TRBV6-1
size: few
CDR3: CASSSGQDRGDTQYF
DNA: TGTGCCAGCAGTTCCGGACAGGATCGAGGAGATACGCAGTATTTT

J: TRBJ2-7
D: -
length: 12
V: TRBV6-6
size: -
CDR3: CASSRSGNEQYF
DNA: TGTGCCAGCAGTAGGAGTGGGAATGAGCAGTACTTC

J: TRBJ2-2
D: -
length: 13
V: TRBV6-5
size: -
CDR3: CASSSGIAGELFF
DNA: TGTGCCAGCAGTTCAGGGATCGCCGGGGAGCTGTTTTTT

J: TRBJ2-1
D: -
length: 16
V: TRBV10-3
size: -
CDR3: CATRTPTGRGGNEQFF
DNA: TGTGCCACAAGGACTCCGACAGGGAGGGGAGGCAATGAGCAGTTCTTC

J: TRBJ2-1
D: TRBD1
length: 15
V: TRBV5-4
size: -
CDR3: CASSLYRGSYNEQFF
DNA: TGTGCCAGCAGCTTGTACAGGGGTTCCTACAATGAGCAGTTCTTC

J: TRBJ2-3
D: TRBD1
length: 15
V: TRBV7-9
size: large
CDR3: CASSLAGQGEGTQYF
DNA: TGTGCCAGCAGCTTAGCTGGACAGGGTGAAGGTACGCAGTATTTT

J: TRBJ1-6
D: TRBD1
length: 13
V: TRBV7-6
size: -
CDR3: CASSPGGNSPLHF
DNA: TGTGCCAGCAGCCCAGGGGGTAATTCACCCCTCCACTTT

J: TRBJ2-1
D: TRBD2
length: 16
V: TRBV6-1
size: -
CDR3: CASSPNFRTSGNEQFF
DNA: TGTGCCAGCAGTCCGAACTTTAGGACTAGCGGAAATGAGCAGTTCTTC

J: TRBJ2-4
D: -
length: 17
V: TRBV4-1
size: -
CDR3: CASSQDHQSLAKNIQYF
DNA: TGCGCCAGCAGCCAAGATCACCAAAGTCTAGCCAAAAACATTCAGTACTTC

J: TRBJ2-1
D: TRBD2
length: 13
V: TRBV6-6
size: medium-sized
CDR3: CASNLAGSYEQFF
DNA: TGTGCCAGCAATCTAGCGGGCTCCTACGAGCAGTTCTTC

J: TRBJ2-2
D: -
length: 13
V: TRBV19
size: -
CDR3: CASKGPGRGELFF
DNA: TGTGCCAGTAAAGGCCCAGGGAGGGGGGAGCTGTTTTTT

J: TRBJ2-2
D: -
length: 14
V: TRBV11-2
size: -
CDR3: CASIPGAYTGELFF
DNA: TGTGCCAGCATTCCGGGGGCGTACACCGGGGAGCTGTTTTTT

J: TRBJ2-3
D: -
length: 13
V: TRBV6-4
size: -
CDR3: CASSESPLDTQYF
DNA: TGTGCCAGCAGCGAGAGTCCCCTAGATACGCAGTATTTT

J: TRBJ2-1
D: -
length: 11
V: TRBV12-3/TRBV12-4
size: -
CDR3: CASSFGNEQFF
DNA: TGTGCCAGCAGTTTCGGCAATGAGCAGTTCTTC

J: TRBJ2-2
D: TRBD1
length: 14
V: TRBV6-1
size: medium-sized
CDR3: CASNRDRSTGELFF
DNA: TGTGCCAGCAATCGGGACAGGAGCACCGGGGAGCTGTTTTTT

J: TRBJ2-4
D: -
length: 14
V: TRBV6-1
size: -
CDR3: CASGSGQQGDIQYF
DNA: TGTGCCAGCGGATCCGGACAGCAAGGGGACATTCAGTACTTC